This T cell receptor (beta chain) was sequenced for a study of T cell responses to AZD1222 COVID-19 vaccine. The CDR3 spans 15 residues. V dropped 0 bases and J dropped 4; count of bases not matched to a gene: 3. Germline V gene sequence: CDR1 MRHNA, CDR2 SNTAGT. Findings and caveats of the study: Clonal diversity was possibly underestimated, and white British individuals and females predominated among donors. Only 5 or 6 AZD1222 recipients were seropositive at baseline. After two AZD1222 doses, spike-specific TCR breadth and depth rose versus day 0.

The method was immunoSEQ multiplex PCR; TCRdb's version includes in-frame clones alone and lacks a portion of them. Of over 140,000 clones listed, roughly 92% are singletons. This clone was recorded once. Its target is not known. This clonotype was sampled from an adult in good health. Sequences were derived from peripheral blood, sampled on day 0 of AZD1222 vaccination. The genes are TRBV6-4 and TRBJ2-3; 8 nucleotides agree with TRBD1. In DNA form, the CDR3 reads TGTGCCAGCAGTGACTCGACAGGGGATTCAGATACGCAGTATTTT. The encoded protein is CASSDSTGDSDTQYF.